This is a list of T cell receptor beta chains from one sample in a study of blood T cell repertoires in COVID-19. Only in-frame clones appear in the TCRdb table, and some are missing; sequencing was by immunoSEQ multiplex PCR. The data show more than 90,000 clones, with 70% to 85% seen just once and roughly 22% held by the top ten. Source material: peripheral blood. These receptor sequences come from a human donor in a cohort sampled during active COVID-19. CDR3s include the opening cysteine and the closing phenylalanine or tryptophan. The D gene is left open where the match is weak. Size is omitted from some rows. Given values are once, few, many or a class for expanded clones.

cdr3_nt: TGTGCCAGCAGCTTAGGGACTAGCACAGATACGCAGTATTTT
cdr3_aa: CASSLGTSTDTQYF
d_call: .
v_call: TRBV7-2
j_call: TRBJ2-3
clone_size: .

cdr3_nt: TGTGCCAGCAGCCCTCATCTAGATTCCGCGAACACCGGGGAGCTGTTTTTT
cdr3_aa: CASSPHLDSANTGELFF
d_call: .
v_call: TRBV9
j_call: TRBJ2-2
clone_size: .

cdr3_nt: TGTGCCAGCAGCCAAGACACTTACACCGGGGAGCTGTTTTTT
cdr3_aa: CASSQDTYTGELFF
d_call: .
v_call: TRBV14
j_call: TRBJ2-2
clone_size: .

cdr3_nt: TGTGCCAGCAGCCAAGGGACAGATTATAGCAATCAGCCCCAGCATTTT
cdr3_aa: CASSQGTDYSNQPQHF
d_call: .
v_call: TRBV4-2
j_call: TRBJ1-5
clone_size: .

cdr3_nt: TGTGCCAGCTCGGCGGGACAGGGGGCGTGGAACACTGAAGCTTTCTTT
cdr3_aa: CASSAGQGAWNTEAFF
d_call: TRBD1
v_call: TRBV18
j_call: TRBJ1-1
clone_size: .

cdr3_nt: TGCGCCAGCAGCCAGGAGGACCCGCCCCGGGGTTGGGACACTGAAGCTTTCTTT
cdr3_aa: CASSQEDPPRGWDTEAFF
d_call: .
v_call: TRBV4-1
j_call: TRBJ1-1
clone_size: .

cdr3_nt: TGTGCCAGCTCATCTACAGATCGAGGCTACACCTTC
cdr3_aa: CASSSTDRGYTF
d_call: .
v_call: TRBV18
j_call: TRBJ1-2
clone_size: .

cdr3_nt: TGTGCCAGTAGCCCCGGGTCAGGGCGAATGAACACTGAAGCTTTCTTT
cdr3_aa: CASSPGSGRMNTEAFF
d_call: .
v_call: TRBV19
j_call: TRBJ1-1
clone_size: .

cdr3_nt: TGTGCCACCAGCAGAGAGGTTCAGGCCTCCCTAACACCCCAGCATTTT
cdr3_aa: CATSREVQASLTPQHF
d_call: .
v_call: TRBV15
j_call: TRBJ1-5
clone_size: .

cdr3_nt: TGTGCCAGCAGCTCGACAGGGGTCGAGCAGTACTTC
cdr3_aa: CASSSTGVEQYF
d_call: TRBD1
v_call: TRBV5-6
j_call: TRBJ2-7
clone_size: .

cdr3_nt: TGTGCCACCAGTGATTTCCCACAGGGGGCCTATGGCTACACCTTC
cdr3_aa: CATSDFPQGAYGYTF
d_call: TRBD1
v_call: TRBV24-1
j_call: TRBJ1-2
clone_size: .

cdr3_nt: TGTGCCAGCAGCCCGCCGACAGGCCGGGGCACTGAAGCTTTCTTT
cdr3_aa: CASSPPTGRGTEAFF
d_call: .
v_call: TRBV9
j_call: TRBJ1-1
clone_size: once

cdr3_nt: TGTGCCAGCAGTGGCGGGACTAGCGGTTTGAATGAGCAGTTCTTC
cdr3_aa: CASSGGTSGLNEQFF
d_call: TRBD2
v_call: TRBV28
j_call: TRBJ2-1
clone_size: .

cdr3_nt: TGTGCCAGCAGCTTAGCTGGGGGCGAGGTGGAGCAGTACTTC
cdr3_aa: CASSLAGGEVEQYF
d_call: .
v_call: TRBV7-9
j_call: TRBJ2-7
clone_size: .

cdr3_nt: TGTGCCAGTCGTTCCCCGCCGGGGGGCAATCAGCCCCAGCATTTT
cdr3_aa: CASRSPPGGNQPQHF
d_call: .
v_call: TRBV28
j_call: TRBJ1-5
clone_size: .

cdr3_nt: TGTGCCAGTAGGCATCCGGTTGATAGCGGGAACACCGGGGAGCTGTTTTTT
cdr3_aa: CASRHPVDSGNTGELFF
d_call: .
v_call: TRBV19
j_call: TRBJ2-2
clone_size: .

cdr3_nt: TGTGCCAGCAGCTTAACACAGGGGGCGCAGGGCTACACCTTC
cdr3_aa: CASSLTQGAQGYTF
d_call: TRBD1
v_call: TRBV7-9
j_call: TRBJ1-2
clone_size: .

cdr3_nt: TGTGCCAGCACGGCTCGCGGGAGTGGCGCCGGGGAGCTGTTTTTT
cdr3_aa: CASTARGSGAGELFF
d_call: TRBD2
v_call: TRBV28
j_call: TRBJ2-2
clone_size: .

cdr3_nt: TGCAGCGTCCTAGGACACGAAAATGAAAAACTGTTTTTT
cdr3_aa: CSVLGHENEKLFF
d_call: .
v_call: TRBV29-1
j_call: TRBJ1-4
clone_size: .

cdr3_nt: TGTGCCAGCAGTGAAGGCCAGGGAGGTATCTATGGCTACACCTTC
cdr3_aa: CASSEGQGGIYGYTF
d_call: .
v_call: TRBV2
j_call: TRBJ1-2
clone_size: .

cdr3_nt: TGTGCCAGCAGCCCTTCGGGGGGATACCAGCCCCAGCATTTT
cdr3_aa: CASSPSGGYQPQHF
d_call: .
v_call: TRBV3-1/TRBV3-2
j_call: TRBJ1-5
clone_size: .

cdr3_nt: TGTGCCAGCAGCCACGCCCCGGGACACTACGAGCAGTACTTC
cdr3_aa: CASSHAPGHYEQYF
d_call: .
v_call: TRBV11-2
j_call: TRBJ2-7
clone_size: .

cdr3_nt: TGTGCCAGCAGTGAGGCTAGCGGGAGGACCGAGACCCAGTACTTC
cdr3_aa: CASSEASGRTETQYF
d_call: TRBD2
v_call: TRBV6-4
j_call: TRBJ2-5
clone_size: .

cdr3_nt: TGCAGCGTTGCACAGACTGAAGCTTTCTTT
cdr3_aa: CSVAQTEAFF
d_call: .
v_call: TRBV29-1
j_call: TRBJ1-1
clone_size: .

cdr3_nt: TGTGCCAGCAGCCCGATGGGGACAGGCACTTCTGGGGCCAACGTCCTGACTTTC
cdr3_aa: CASSPMGTGTSGANVLTF
d_call: TRBD1
v_call: TRBV6-4
j_call: TRBJ2-6
clone_size: .

cdr3_nt: TGTGCCAGCACACGACAGGGGTCGAACACTGAAGCTTTCTTT
cdr3_aa: CASTRQGSNTEAFF
d_call: TRBD1
v_call: TRBV9
j_call: TRBJ1-1
clone_size: .

cdr3_nt: TGCGCCAGCACCCAGGAACCACAAAATGAAAAACTGTTTTTT
cdr3_aa: CASTQEPQNEKLFF
d_call: .
v_call: TRBV5-1
j_call: TRBJ1-4
clone_size: .

cdr3_nt: TGTGCTAGTGGCCAAGGACAGTCATCAGGAAACACCATATATTTT
cdr3_aa: CASGQGQSSGNTIYF
d_call: .
v_call: TRBV12-5
j_call: TRBJ1-3
clone_size: .

cdr3_nt: TGTGCCAGCAGCTTGGAGCAGGGGGTTGAGGAAAAACTGTTTTTT
cdr3_aa: CASSLEQGVEEKLFF
d_call: TRBD1
v_call: TRBV5-4
j_call: TRBJ1-4
clone_size: .

cdr3_nt: TGTGCCAGCAGCCAAGGACAGGGGTATGGCTACACCTTC
cdr3_aa: CASSQGQGYGYTF
d_call: TRBD1
v_call: TRBV5-4
j_call: TRBJ1-2
clone_size: .

cdr3_nt: TGTGCCAGCAGCTCAGGGGGATATGAAGCTTTCTTT
cdr3_aa: CASSSGGYEAFF
d_call: TRBD1
v_call: TRBV11-2
j_call: TRBJ1-1
clone_size: .

cdr3_nt: TGTGCTAGTGGTTTTTTGGGGACTAGGAATGAAAAACTGTTTTTT
cdr3_aa: CASGFLGTRNEKLFF
d_call: .
v_call: TRBV12-5
j_call: TRBJ1-4
clone_size: .

cdr3_nt: TGTGCCAGCAGCTCGGGACCGACAGGGTCCTACGAGCAGTACTTC
cdr3_aa: CASSSGPTGSYEQYF
d_call: TRBD1
v_call: TRBV5-6
j_call: TRBJ2-7
clone_size: .

cdr3_nt: TGTGCCAGCAGTCCCGGGACAGGCGGTGAAAAACTGTTTTTT
cdr3_aa: CASSPGTGGEKLFF
d_call: TRBD1
v_call: TRBV6-5
j_call: TRBJ1-4
clone_size: .

cdr3_nt: TGTGCCAGCAGCCCGACCACGGGACTACTAACAGATACGCAGTATTTT
cdr3_aa: CASSPTTGLLTDTQYF
d_call: TRBD2
v_call: TRBV5-5
j_call: TRBJ2-3
clone_size: .

cdr3_nt: TGTGCCAGCGGAACCGGGACAGGGTTTAATAATTCACCCCTCCACTTT
cdr3_aa: CASGTGTGFNNSPLHF
d_call: TRBD1
v_call: TRBV7-2
j_call: TRBJ1-6
clone_size: .

cdr3_nt: TGTGCCACCAGCAGAGTTCTTTGGACTGGTTACGAGCAGTACTTC
cdr3_aa: CATSRVLWTGYEQYF
d_call: .
v_call: TRBV15
j_call: TRBJ2-7
clone_size: .

cdr3_nt: TGTGCCAGCAGTTTAGGGACAGGGGGCGTGTTTGAAGCTTTCTTT
cdr3_aa: CASSLGTGGVFEAFF
d_call: TRBD1
v_call: TRBV6-5
j_call: TRBJ1-1
clone_size: .

cdr3_nt: TGTGCCAGCAGCGACCTCGACATAACTGGAAACACCATATATTTT
cdr3_aa: CASSDLDITGNTIYF
d_call: .
v_call: TRBV9
j_call: TRBJ1-3
clone_size: .

cdr3_nt: TGTGCCAGCAGTGAAGCTGGACAGGGGTTGAACACCGGGGAGCTGTTTTTT
cdr3_aa: CASSEAGQGLNTGELFF
d_call: TRBD1
v_call: TRBV6-1
j_call: TRBJ2-2
clone_size: few

cdr3_nt: TGTGCCAGCAGTGAAGAGACAGTCACTGAAGCTTTCTTT
cdr3_aa: CASSEETVTEAFF
d_call: .
v_call: TRBV25-1
j_call: TRBJ1-1
clone_size: once

cdr3_nt: TGTGCCAGCAGCCTTGGATCGACAGGGGACTACGAGCAGTACTTC
cdr3_aa: CASSLGSTGDYEQYF
d_call: TRBD1
v_call: TRBV3-1/TRBV3-2
j_call: TRBJ2-7
clone_size: .

cdr3_nt: TGTGCCAGTAGTAACCGCGAGAGCAATCAGCCCCAGCATTTT
cdr3_aa: CASSNRESNQPQHF
d_call: .
v_call: TRBV19
j_call: TRBJ1-5
clone_size: .

cdr3_nt: TGTGCCAGCAGCAGACAGGAATTGAACACTGAAGCTTTCTTT
cdr3_aa: CASSRQELNTEAFF
d_call: .
v_call: TRBV9
j_call: TRBJ1-1
clone_size: .

cdr3_nt: TGTGCCAGTAGTCTCCGGGACAGCTCCTACGAGCAGTACTTC
cdr3_aa: CASSLRDSSYEQYF
d_call: TRBD1
v_call: TRBV19
j_call: TRBJ2-7
clone_size: .

cdr3_nt: TGTGCCAGCAGACCCGGGACAGGCGATTTCGGGGAGCTGTTTTTT
cdr3_aa: CASRPGTGDFGELFF
d_call: TRBD1
v_call: TRBV6-5
j_call: TRBJ2-2
clone_size: .

cdr3_nt: TGCGCCAGCAGCCAAGGGGCAACCTCAAACACCGGGGAGCTGTTTTTT
cdr3_aa: CASSQGATSNTGELFF
d_call: .
v_call: TRBV4-3
j_call: TRBJ2-2
clone_size: .

cdr3_nt: TGCAGCGTCCAGCGGGGGCGGGACACCGGGGAGCTGTTTTTT
cdr3_aa: CSVQRGRDTGELFF
d_call: TRBD2
v_call: TRBV29-1
j_call: TRBJ2-2
clone_size: .

cdr3_nt: TGTGCCATCAGGGCGGGTGTCAATAATTCACCCCTCCACTTT
cdr3_aa: CAIRAGVNNSPLHF
d_call: .
v_call: TRBV10-3
j_call: TRBJ1-6
clone_size: .

cdr3_nt: TGCGCCAGCAGCCCCAGCGGGTATCCCCCCGAAGCTTTCTTT
cdr3_aa: CASSPSGYPPEAFF
d_call: .
v_call: TRBV5-1
j_call: TRBJ1-1
clone_size: .

cdr3_nt: TGTGCCACCGCGGACTACTCCTACAATGAGCAGTTCTTC
cdr3_aa: CATADYSYNEQFF
d_call: .
v_call: TRBV10-3
j_call: TRBJ2-1
clone_size: few

cdr3_nt: TGTGCCAGCAGCTCGATCCGGACAGGGAAGAACACTGAAGCTTTCTTT
cdr3_aa: CASSSIRTGKNTEAFF
d_call: TRBD1
v_call: TRBV7-8
j_call: TRBJ1-1
clone_size: .

cdr3_nt: TGTGCCAGCAGCCCACAAGAGACCCAGTACTTC
cdr3_aa: CASSPQETQYF
d_call: .
v_call: TRBV7-8
j_call: TRBJ2-5
clone_size: .

cdr3_nt: TGTGCCAGCCGAGGACAGGGCTCCGGGGAGCTGTTTTTT
cdr3_aa: CASRGQGSGELFF
d_call: TRBD1
v_call: TRBV7-2
j_call: TRBJ2-2
clone_size: .

cdr3_nt: TGTGCCAGCAGCCGAGGGGGGAGCGGGACCCCTGAGCAGTTCTTC
cdr3_aa: CASSRGGSGTPEQFF
d_call: .
v_call: TRBV28
j_call: TRBJ2-1
clone_size: .

cdr3_nt: TGTGCCAGCAGTCCACTCGGGACAGGCCAAGAGACCCAGTACTTC
cdr3_aa: CASSPLGTGQETQYF
d_call: TRBD1
v_call: TRBV28
j_call: TRBJ2-5
clone_size: .

cdr3_nt: TGTGCCAGCTCACCGAGGGGGTCGGGCGTATCGAACACTGAAGCTTTCTTT
cdr3_aa: CASSPRGSGVSNTEAFF
d_call: .
v_call: TRBV18
j_call: TRBJ1-1
clone_size: once

cdr3_nt: TGCGCCAGCAGCTTGTCGCTGGAGCCCTACGAGCAGTACTTC
cdr3_aa: CASSLSLEPYEQYF
d_call: .
v_call: TRBV5-1
j_call: TRBJ2-7
clone_size: few

cdr3_nt: TGTGCCAGCAGCTGGACTAGCACAGATACGCAGTATTTT
cdr3_aa: CASSWTSTDTQYF
d_call: .
v_call: TRBV7-3
j_call: TRBJ2-3
clone_size: .